Included here is one T cell receptor (beta chain) sequence, with context. The sample originates from a study of OX40 agonist ivuxolimab in advanced cancers. Produced via immunoSEQ multiplex PCR; TCRdb's table is partial and in-frame only. In the table there are approximately 15,000 clones, 80% of which are singletons. In germline, CDR1 is SEHNR, CDR2 FQNEAQ (reference sequence). Trimming removed 1 base at V and 1 base at J, with 9 bases between. This CDR3 has 15 amino acids. The chain carries TRBV7-9 and TRBJ2-3; a possible D gene is TRBD1 (5 bases). The sample was CD4+ or CD8+ T cells sorted from blood, taken in a trial of the OX40 agonist ivuxolimab. The TCR sequence derives from an adult with an advanced solid tumor such as melanoma, head and neck, liver or kidney cancer. This CDR3 reads CASSLVLTGTDTQYF. The CDR3, as DNA: TGTGCCAGCAGCTTAGTGTTGACAGGCACAGATACGCAGTATTTT.